The T cell receptor beta chain under discussion was sequenced for a study of blood T cell repertoires in COVID-19. Across the whole study: PBMCs, B-cell-depleted T cells, or T cells were the source of the cDNA or gDNA that made up the material.

CDR1 and CDR2 (germline): MNHEY, SMNVEV (reference sequence). V was pared by 0 bases and J by 5 bases, with 5 bases between. The CDR3 sequence is 13 residues long. Recruitment covered over 20 US areas and drew participants whose ages spanned about 18 to 100 years. Each participant's cohort was designated according to participant-reported clinical history. Authors' data handling: The assay estimated nucleated cells by amplifying reference gene primers. TCRdb's copy holds only in-frame clones and misses some; the assay was immunoSEQ multiplex PCR. V and J calls plus clone size are reproduced from that table; the DNA served to infer D and trimming. The data contain hundreds of thousands of clones, around 91% of them singletons.

Specimen: PBMCs or T cells enriched from blood (not recorded which). The chain recombines TRBV27 with TRBJ2-1; D unresolved. The receptor was derived from a woman aged 18-29 years with acute COVID-19. The CDR3 region is CASSLSQNNEQFF. CDR3 sequence (DNA): TGTGCCAGCAGTTTATCCCAGAACAATGAGCAGTTCTTC.